Following are 29 T cell receptor beta chains from one sample sequenced in a study of T cells in localized non-small cell lung cancer. Assay: immunoSEQ multiplex PCR; the TCRdb copy retains only in-frame clones and omits some. This sample has 65,000 to 90,000 clones, with over 60% found just once. Here the sequenced sample was PBMCs, taken before any cancer treatment. The receptors originated from a man aged 40-75 years with stage II squamous cell lung carcinoma.

This clone was detected a few times. This chain links TRBV14 with TRBJ2-1; the match to TRBD2 covers 11 bases. J was trimmed by 3 bases and V by 6 bases; bases with no gene match: 4. This CDR3 spans 15 amino acids. Germline assignment: CDR1 SGHDN and CDR2 FVKESK. CDR3 loop: CASRHTSGSYNEQFF. As DNA, the CDR3 is TGTGCCAGCAGGCACACTAGCGGGAGCTACAATGAGCAGTTCTTC. The full variable domain, in which reference TRBV14 and TRBJ2-1 provide the parts outside the CDR3, is EAGVTQFPSHSVIEKGQTVTLRCDPISGHDNLYWYRRVMGKEIKFLLHFVKESKQDESGMPNNRFLAERTGGTYSTLKVQPAELEDSGVYFCASRHTSGSYNEQFFGPGTRLTVL.

The rearrangement uses TRBV21-1 and TRBJ2-7. TRBV21-1 is noted as a pseudogene. The CDR3 runs to 12 residues. The CDR3 coding sequence is TGTGCCAGCAGCAATGTAAAGAACGAGCAGTACTTC. It encodes CASSNVKNEQYF.

This clone has a single count. This chain links TRBV4-2 with TRBJ2-7; possible D gene TRBD2, 6 bases. CDR1 is LGHNA and CDR2 is YNFKEQ in the germline V gene. CDR3 length equals 15 residues. V lost 1 base and J 2 bases, leaving 12 bases between the germline ends. The CDR3 bases are TGTGCCAGCAGCCAAGCGGTTAGCGGCACCTACGAGCAGTACTTC. Translated: CASSQAVSGTYEQYF.

The chain carries TRBV28 and TRBJ1-4; D might be TRBD1 (5 bases). Deletions cut 6 bases from V and 7 bases from J, with 9 bases between. CDR3 length: 12 residues. CDR1 and CDR2 (germline): MDHEN, SYDVKM. CDR3 loop: CASRVGGEKLFF. CDR3 coding DNA: TGTGCCAGCAGGGTGGGGGGTGAAAAACTGTTTTTT.

V and J are TRBV5-4 and TRBJ2-1; D remains ambiguous. Trimming removed 5 bases from V and 4 bases from J, with 10 bases in between. The germline V gene encodes CDR1 SGHNT and CDR2 YYREEE (reference sequence). CDR3 length: 13 amino acids. CDR3: CASRPGQYNEQFF. The CDR3 DNA reads TGTGCCAGCAGGCCGGGCCAGTACAATGAGCAGTTCTTC.

This chain joins TRBV5-1 and TRBJ2-7, with D unresolved. Germline V gives CDR1 SGHRS, CDR2 YFSETQ. The CDR3 is 14 residues long. Trimming shortened V by 3 bases and J by 2 bases, and 12 bases separated the two germline ends. CDR3: CASSSATRTYEQYF. CDR3 sequence (DNA): TGCGCCAGCAGCTCCGCGACAAGAACCTACGAGCAGTACTTC.

The chain has TRBV9 and TRBJ2-1; 14 positions agree with TRBD2. Germline assignment: CDR1 SGDLS and CDR2 YYNGEE. The CDR3 is 17 amino acids. The ends lost 2 bases at V and 9 bases at J; junction bases unmatched: 10. The CDR3 sequence is CASSVGTETSGRGEQFF. CDR3 nucleotides: TGTGCCAGCAGCGTGGGTACAGAGACTAGCGGGAGGGGTGAGCAGTTCTTC.

V gene TRBV19 combines with J gene TRBJ1-5; D is perhaps TRBD1 (5 bases). The germline V gene encodes CDR1 LNHDA and CDR2 SQIVND (reference sequence). V was cut by 4 bases and J by 7 bases, with 14 bases left in between. This CDR3 is 14 amino acids long. Here the CDR3 DNA reads TGTGCCAGTAGTACCTCACAGGTTAGGCAGCCCCAGCATTTT. Amino acid sequence: CASSTSQVRQPQHF.

The chain recombines TRBV29-1 with TRBJ2-1; D may be TRBD1 (6 bases). The CDR3 is made up of 14 amino acids. Germline CDR1 and CDR2: SQVTM and ANQGSEA. Trimming removed 5 bases from V and 1 base from J, with 12 bases in between. CDR3 sequence reads: CSVRRQVSYNEQFF. In nucleotides, the CDR3 is TGCAGCGTTCGGAGACAGGTATCCTACAATGAGCAGTTCTTC.

The chain links TRBV7-9 to TRBJ2-7; D could derive from TRBD1 or TRBD2 (5 bases each). Germline CDR1 SEHNR, CDR2 FQNEAQ (reference sequence). V lost 9 bases and J lost 1, with 10 bases in between. This CDR3 has 12 residues. The CDR3 bases are TGTGCCAGTCGGGACGGGTCCTACGAGCAGTACTTC. Protein: CASRDGSYEQYF.

The chain is built from TRBV7-2 and TRBJ1-2; D gene ambiguous. With 2 bases removed from V and 4 bases from J, the gap between germline ends came to 11 bases. This CDR3 contains 14 residues. Germline V CDR1 and CDR2: SGHTA, FQGNSA. CDR3 sequence reads: CASSLRADIYGYTF. In nucleotides, the CDR3 is TGTGCCAGCAGCTTACGGGCCGACATCTATGGCTACACCTTC.

V is TRBV18 and J is TRBJ2-3; 7 nucleotides line up with TRBD1. The ends lost 3 bases at V and 2 bases at J; junction bases unmatched: 2. This CDR3 comprises 14 residues. Looked up from germline, CDR1 is KGHSH and CDR2 is LQKENI. The CDR3 DNA reads as TGTGCCAGCTCACCGGGACAGCTCACAGATACGCAGTATTTT. Its translation is CASSPGQLTDTQYF. The whole variable domain, remainder taken from reference TRBV18 and TRBJ2-3, is NAGVMQNPRHLVRRRGQEARLRCSPMKGHSHVYWYRQLPEEGLKFMVYLQKENIIDESGMPKERFSAEFPKEGPSILRIQQVVRGDSAAYFCASSPGQLTDTQYFGPGTRLTVL.

This clone was seen a few times. The V and J genes are TRBV7-2 and TRBJ2-1; D is possibly TRBD2 (5 bases). Per germline, CDR1 SGHTA and CDR2 FQGNSA. V lost 5 bases and J lost 6, with 11 bases in between. The CDR3 runs to 13 residues. The CDR3, as DNA: TGTGCCAGCAGCGAGGACTCTATCAATGAGCAGTTCTTC. Translated, it gives CASSEDSINEQFF.

V and J are TRBV28 and TRBJ2-1; D gene uncertain. The CDR3 runs to 11 residues. Trimming removed 2 bases from V and 5 bases from J, with 1 base in between. CDR1 is MDHEN, CDR2 SYDVKM, per germline. The CDR3 nucleotides are TGTGCCAGCAGTTTAAACAATGAGCAGTTCTTC. Its translation: CASSLNNEQFF.

This clone was picked up a small number of times. This rearrangement joins TRBV7-3 to TRBJ2-5; no reliable D call. Trimming stripped 1 base from V and 5 bases from J, with 8 bases between. The CDR3 is made up of 13 amino acids. The germline V gene has CDR1 SGHTA and CDR2 FQGTGA. The CDR3 DNA sequence: TGTGCCAGCAGCTTAAGTAGCTTGGAGACCCAGTACTTC. Its translation: CASSLSSLETQYF.

The CDR3 region has the DNA TGTGCCAGCAGCCCCCGACAGGGGACTACGGGCTACACCTTC. Encoded protein: CASSPRQGTTGYTF. This chain uses TRBV14 with TRBJ1-2, with 8 nucleotides matching TRBD1. Looked up from germline, CDR1 is SGHDN and CDR2 is FVKESK. The V and J ends lost 4 bases and 8 bases, in that order; junction bases with no gene match: 9. There are 14 residues in the CDR3.

The rearrangement uses TRBV4-1 and TRBJ2-1, with 8 nucleotides matching TRBD2. The CDR3 consists of 16 residues. Trimming at V came to 0 bases and at J to 6 bases, leaving 7 bases not matched to a gene. CDR1 is MGHRA and CDR2 is YSYEKL in the germline V gene. The CDR3 sequence is CASSQEPRLARNEQFF. The CDR3 DNA reads TGCGCCAGCAGCCAAGAGCCGAGACTAGCGCGCAATGAGCAGTTCTTC.

This clone has a handful of counts. This sequence joins TRBV6-1 and TRBJ1-5; D is uncertain. The CDR3 runs to 13 residues. The germline gives CDR1 MNHNS, CDR2 SASEGT. Trimming pared 6 bases from V and 7 bases from J, leaving 13 bases between. CDR3 DNA sequence: TGTGCCAGCAGCCCGGTAGGAGACCAGCCCCAGCATTTT. This codes for CASSPVGDQPQHF.

The V and J genes are TRBV5-4 and TRBJ2-5; 9 bases match TRBD2. The CDR3 loop spans 15 amino acids. Trimming at V came to 1 base and at J to 4 bases, leaving 5 bases not matched to a gene. Germline V CDR1 and CDR2: SGHNT, YYREEE (reference sequence). CDR3 DNA sequence: TGTGCCAGCAGCTTGAGTAGCGGGAGCACAGAGACCCAGTACTTC. This translates into CASSLSSGSTETQYF.

Written as DNA, the CDR3 is TGTGCCAGCAGCTTAGTTAGAGAACCACACAGGGGGCTAAACATTCAGTACTTC. This sequence encodes CASSLVREPHRGLNIQYF. V and J are TRBV7-9 and TRBJ2-4; 9 nucleotides match TRBD1. The germline V gene encodes CDR1 SEHNR and CDR2 FQNEAQ (reference sequence). The CDR3 has 18 amino acids. The V gene end was trimmed by 1 base and the J gene end by 6 bases; junction bases not matched to a gene: 13.

The rearrangement uses TRBV29-1 and TRBJ1-2; 7 positions match TRBD1. The junction had 13 bases not matched to a gene; V was cut back by 6 bases and J by 3 bases. CDR3 length equals 15 residues. CDR1 is SQVTM and CDR2 is ANQGSEA in the germline V gene. CDR3 sequence reads: CSVVGSGGVDYGYTF. The CDR3 DNA reads TGCAGCGTGGTGGGGTCAGGGGGTGTTGACTATGGCTACACCTTC.

The chain is built from TRBV27 and TRBJ2-6; 11 positions match TRBD2. The germline CDR1 and CDR2 sequences are MNHEY and SMNVEV (reference sequence). V lost 5 bases to trimming and J lost 2 bases; unmatched junction nucleotides: 8. The CDR3 has 18 residues. The DNA of the CDR3 is TGTGCCAGCAGTCGAATCGGGACTAGCGGAACTGGGGCCAACGTCCTGACTTTC. It encodes CASSRIGTSGTGANVLTF.

The genes are TRBV4-3 and TRBJ1-1; D is perhaps TRBD1 (6 bases). In germline, CDR1 is LGHNA, CDR2 YSLEER. V lost 0 bases and J lost 6, with 14 bases in between. This CDR3 is built from 15 residues. The chain's CDR3 is CASSQDRQGHSEAFF. CDR3 DNA: TGCGCCAGCAGCCAAGATAGGCAGGGGCACTCTGAAGCTTTCTTT.

This clone showed up just a few times. An end of the junction does not agree with germline; a read error may underlie this. This rearrangement joins TRBV29-1 to TRBJ1-1, with D hard to call. The length of the CDR3 is 13 residues. Germline-derived CDR1 and CDR2 are SQVTM and ANQGSEA. The CDR3 loop is CSAAVGLKTEAFF. Written as DNA, the CDR3 is TGCAGCGCCGCGGTGGGGTTGAAGACTGAAGCTTTCTTT.

In this sample, this clone turned up once. The rearrangement joins TRBV6-5 to TRBJ2-1, with TRBD2 identical over 13 bases. The CDR3 runs 15 residues. The V segment lost 6 bases and the J segment 4 bases; nucleotides outside the gene matches: 3. Germline V CDR1 and CDR2: MNHEY, SVGAGI. The DNA of the CDR3 is TGTGCCAGCAGACTAGCGGGAGGGCCATACAATGAGCAGTTCTTC. It translates to CASRLAGGPYNEQFF.

The chain combines TRBV28 with TRBJ2-6; TRBD2 matches at 7 bases. The germline CDR1 and CDR2 sequences are MDHEN and SYDVKM. V gave up 6 bases and J gave up 1 base; unmatched junction bases: 18. CDR3 length: 20 amino acids. In nucleotides, the CDR3 is TGTGCCAGCAGGGCCGGGGCAGCGGGGAGAGGGATTTCTGGGGCCAACGTCCTGACTTTC. It encodes CASRAGAAGRGISGANVLTF.

The chain combines TRBV7-9 with TRBJ2-7; the match to TRBD2 covers 9 bases. The CDR3 totals 17 residues. The germline gives CDR1 SEHNR, CDR2 FQNEAQ (reference sequence). With V trimmed by 5 bases and J by 4 bases, 15 bases remained unmatched. CDR3 sequence reads: CASSAPGTSNEKYEQYF. CDR3 sequence (DNA): TGTGCCAGCAGCGCTCCCGGGACTAGCAACGAGAAATACGAGCAGTACTTC. Looking up the rest from reference TRBV7-9 and TRBJ2-7 gives the full variable domain: DTGVSQNPRHKITKRGQNVTFRCDPISEHNRLYWYRQTLGQGPEFLTYFQNEAQLEKSRLLSDRFSAERPKGSFSTLEIQRTEQGDSAMYLCASSAPGTSNEKYEQYFGPGTRLTVT.

The rearrangement joins TRBV5-1 to TRBJ1-1; D unresolved. V lost 0 bases to trimming and J lost 8 bases, with 11 bases between them. This CDR3 has 13 residues. The germline V gene encodes CDR1 SGHRS and CDR2 YFSETQ. Written as DNA, the CDR3 is TGCGCCAGCAGCTTGGTTCCGGGAAGGGAAGCTTTCTTT. Its protein is CASSLVPGREAFF.

The chain links TRBV13 to TRBJ1-1; D is ambiguous. Trimming removed 2 bases from V and 0 bases from J, with 7 bases in between. The V gene's germline CDR1 is PRHDT and CDR2 FYEKMQ (reference sequence). CDR3 length: 14 residues. Here the CDR3 reads CASSLLQMNTEAFF. The CDR3 nucleotides are TGTGCCAGCAGCTTATTACAGATGAACACTGAAGCTTTCTTT.